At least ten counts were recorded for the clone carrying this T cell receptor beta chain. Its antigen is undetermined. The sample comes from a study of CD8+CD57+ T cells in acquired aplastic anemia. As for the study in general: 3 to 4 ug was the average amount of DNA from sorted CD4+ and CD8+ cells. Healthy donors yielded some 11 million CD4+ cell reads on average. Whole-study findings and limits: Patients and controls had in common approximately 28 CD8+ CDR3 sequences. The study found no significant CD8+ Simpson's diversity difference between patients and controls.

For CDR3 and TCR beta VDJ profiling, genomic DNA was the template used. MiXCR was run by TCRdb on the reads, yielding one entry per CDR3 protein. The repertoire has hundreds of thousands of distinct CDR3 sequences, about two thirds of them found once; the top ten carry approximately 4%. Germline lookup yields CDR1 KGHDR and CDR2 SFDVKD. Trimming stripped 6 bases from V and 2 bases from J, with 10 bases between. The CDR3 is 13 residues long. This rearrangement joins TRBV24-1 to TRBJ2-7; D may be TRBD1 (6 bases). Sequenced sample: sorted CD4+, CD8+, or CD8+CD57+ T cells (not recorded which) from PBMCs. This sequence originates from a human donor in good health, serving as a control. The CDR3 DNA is TGTGCCACCAGTAAGTCAGGGGCCTACGAGCAGTACTTC. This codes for CATSKSGAYEQYF.